This TCR beta chain was captured by sequencing in a study of neurological immune-mediated disorders. This clonotype was seen repeatedly, ten times or more. The time point is: longitudinal time-point 3. Trimming pared 0 bases from V and 0 bases from J, leaving 10 bases between. This CDR3 region has 17 residues. Germline values: CDR1 SGHNT, CDR2 YYREEE (reference sequence). TCRdb re-analysed the 5' RACE reads in MiXCR, keeping a single row per CDR3 protein. The sample records roughly 48,000 distinct CDR3 sequences, about 12% being singletons. The sequence was obtained from a male donor with HTLV-1-associated myelopathy (HAM/TSP). The sequenced material came from PBMCs. The V gene is TRBV5-4, the J gene TRBJ2-6, with D perhaps matching TRBD1 or TRBD2 (5 bases each). The CDR3 region has the DNA TGTGCCAGCAGCTTGGGGGGACGGAGCTCTGGGGCCAACGTCCTGACTTTC. Translating gives CASSLGGRSSGANVLTF.